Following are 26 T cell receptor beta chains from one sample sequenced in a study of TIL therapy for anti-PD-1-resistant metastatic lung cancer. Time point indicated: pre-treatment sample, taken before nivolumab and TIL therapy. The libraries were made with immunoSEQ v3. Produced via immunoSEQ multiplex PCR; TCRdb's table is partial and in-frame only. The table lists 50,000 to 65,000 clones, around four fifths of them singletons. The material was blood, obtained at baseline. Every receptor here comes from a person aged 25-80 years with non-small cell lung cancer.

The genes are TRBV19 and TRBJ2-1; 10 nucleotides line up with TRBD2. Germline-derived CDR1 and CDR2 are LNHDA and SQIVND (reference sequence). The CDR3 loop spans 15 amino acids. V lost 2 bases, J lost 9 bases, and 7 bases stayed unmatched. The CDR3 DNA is TGTGCCAGTAGTATAAGCGGTGCTAGCGGGGGTGAGCAGTTCTTC. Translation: CASSISGASGGEQFF.

Here the CDR3 reads CASSGGTGAYEQYF. For the CDR3, the DNA is TGTGCCAGCAGCGGGGGGACAGGAGCCTACGAGCAGTACTTC. The rearrangement joins TRBV2 to TRBJ2-7; tentative D call: TRBD1 (8 bases). The CDR3 totals 14 residues. In germline, CDR1 is SNHLY, CDR2 FYNNEI. Trimming took off 6 bases at V and 2 bases at J, with 14 bases between the two ends. Drawing the rest from reference TRBV2 and TRBJ2-7, the complete variable domain is EPEVTQTPSHQVTQMGQEVILRCVPISNHLYFYWYRQILGQKVEFLVSFYNNEISEKSEIFDDQFSVERPDGSNFTLKIRSTKLEDSAMYFCASSGGTGAYEQYFGPGTRLTVT.

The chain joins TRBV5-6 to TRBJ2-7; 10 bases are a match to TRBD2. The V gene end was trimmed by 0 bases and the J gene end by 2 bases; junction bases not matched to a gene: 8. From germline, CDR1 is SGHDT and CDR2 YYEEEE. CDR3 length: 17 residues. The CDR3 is CASSLEVAGGPPYEQYF. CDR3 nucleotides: TGTGCCAGCAGCTTGGAGGTAGCGGGGGGTCCGCCCTACGAGCAGTACTTC.

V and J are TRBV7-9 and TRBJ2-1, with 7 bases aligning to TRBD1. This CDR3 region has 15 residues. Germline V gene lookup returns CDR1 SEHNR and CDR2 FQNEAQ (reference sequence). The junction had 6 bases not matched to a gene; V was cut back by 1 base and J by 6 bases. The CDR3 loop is CASSLVQGDGNEQFF. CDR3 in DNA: TGTGCCAGCAGCTTAGTCCAGGGGGATGGCAATGAGCAGTTCTTC. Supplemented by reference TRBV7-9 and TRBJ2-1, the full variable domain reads DTGVSQNPRHKITKRGQNVTFRCDPISEHNRLYWYRQTLGQGPEFLTYFQNEAQLEKSRLLSDRFSAERPKGSFSTLEIQRTEQGDSAMYLCASSLVQGDGNEQFFGPGTRLTVL.

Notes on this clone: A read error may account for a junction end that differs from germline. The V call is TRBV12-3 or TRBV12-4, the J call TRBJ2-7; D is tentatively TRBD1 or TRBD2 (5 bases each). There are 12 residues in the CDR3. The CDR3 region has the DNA TGTGCCAGCAGTTATCAGGGAGAGAGAATAAACTTC. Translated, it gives CASSYQGERINF.

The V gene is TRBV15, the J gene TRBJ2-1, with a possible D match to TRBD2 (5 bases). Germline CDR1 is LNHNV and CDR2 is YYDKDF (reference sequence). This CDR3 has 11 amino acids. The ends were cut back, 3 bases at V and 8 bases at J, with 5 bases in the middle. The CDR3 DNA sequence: TGTGCCACCAGCAGGCGGGATGAGCAGTTCTTC. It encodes CATSRRDEQFF.

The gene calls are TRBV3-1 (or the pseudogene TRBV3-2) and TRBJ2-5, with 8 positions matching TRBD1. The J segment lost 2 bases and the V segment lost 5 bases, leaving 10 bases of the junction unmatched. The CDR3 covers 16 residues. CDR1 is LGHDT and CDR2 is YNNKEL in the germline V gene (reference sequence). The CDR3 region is CASSISVDRAQETQYF. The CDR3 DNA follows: TGTGCCAGCAGCATCTCCGTGGACAGGGCACAAGAGACCCAGTACTTC.

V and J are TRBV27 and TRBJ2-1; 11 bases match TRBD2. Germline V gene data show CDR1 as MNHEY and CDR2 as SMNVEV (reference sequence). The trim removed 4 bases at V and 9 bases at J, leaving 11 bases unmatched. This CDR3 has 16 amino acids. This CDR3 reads CASSSLISGGAVEQFF. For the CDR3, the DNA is TGTGCCAGCAGTTCTCTGATTAGCGGGGGGGCCGTTGAGCAGTTCTTC.

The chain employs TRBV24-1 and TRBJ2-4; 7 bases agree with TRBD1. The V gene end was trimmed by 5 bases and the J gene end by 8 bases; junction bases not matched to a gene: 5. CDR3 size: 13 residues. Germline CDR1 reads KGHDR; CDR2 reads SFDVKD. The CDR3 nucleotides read TGTGCCACCAGTGTAGGGGGCAGGGACATTCAGTACTTC. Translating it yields CATSVGGRDIQYF.

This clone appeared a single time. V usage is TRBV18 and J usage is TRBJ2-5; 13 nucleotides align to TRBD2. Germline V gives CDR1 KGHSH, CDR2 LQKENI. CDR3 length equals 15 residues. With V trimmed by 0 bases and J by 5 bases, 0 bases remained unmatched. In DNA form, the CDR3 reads TGTGCCAGCTCACCACCGGGACTAGCGGGGGAGACCCAGTACTTC. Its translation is CASSPPGLAGETQYF.

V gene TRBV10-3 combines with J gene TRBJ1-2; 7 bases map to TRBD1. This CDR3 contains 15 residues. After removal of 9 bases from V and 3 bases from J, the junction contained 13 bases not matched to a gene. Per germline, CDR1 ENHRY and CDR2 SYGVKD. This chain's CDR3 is CAMFDPGGRDYGYTF. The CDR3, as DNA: TGTGCCATGTTTGATCCAGGGGGTAGGGACTATGGCTACACCTTC.

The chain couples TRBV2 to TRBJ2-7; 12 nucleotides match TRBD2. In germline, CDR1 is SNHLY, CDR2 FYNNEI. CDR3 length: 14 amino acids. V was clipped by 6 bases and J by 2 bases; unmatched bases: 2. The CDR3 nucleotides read TGTGCCAGCAGCACTAGCGGGGGGACCTACGAGCAGTACTTC. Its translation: CASSTSGGTYEQYF.

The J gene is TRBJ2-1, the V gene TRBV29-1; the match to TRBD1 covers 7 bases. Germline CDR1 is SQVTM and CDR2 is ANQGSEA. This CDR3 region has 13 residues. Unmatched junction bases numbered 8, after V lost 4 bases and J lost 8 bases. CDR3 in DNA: TGCAGCGTTGGGGTTTGGACAGGCGATGAGCAGTTCTTC. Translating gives CSVGVWTGDEQFF.

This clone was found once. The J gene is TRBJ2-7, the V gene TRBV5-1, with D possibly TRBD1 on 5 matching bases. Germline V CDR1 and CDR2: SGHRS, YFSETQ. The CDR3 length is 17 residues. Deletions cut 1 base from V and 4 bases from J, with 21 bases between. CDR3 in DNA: TGCGCCAGCAGCTTGACCGGCGGAAGGGGCTTAGGATACGAGCAGTACTTC. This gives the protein CASSLTGGRGLGYEQYF.

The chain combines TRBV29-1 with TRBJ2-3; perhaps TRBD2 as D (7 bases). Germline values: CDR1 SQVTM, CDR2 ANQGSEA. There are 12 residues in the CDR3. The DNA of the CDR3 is TGCTCTTTGGGGGGGCCCACAGATACGCAGTATTTT. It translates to CSLGGPTDTQYF.

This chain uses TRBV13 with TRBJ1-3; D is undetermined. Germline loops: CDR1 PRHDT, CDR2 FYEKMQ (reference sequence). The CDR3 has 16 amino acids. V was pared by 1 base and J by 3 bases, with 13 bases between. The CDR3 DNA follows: TGTGCCAGCAGCTTAGTGGAGGTGGGAGATGGAAACACCATATATTTT. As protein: CASSLVEVGDGNTIYF.

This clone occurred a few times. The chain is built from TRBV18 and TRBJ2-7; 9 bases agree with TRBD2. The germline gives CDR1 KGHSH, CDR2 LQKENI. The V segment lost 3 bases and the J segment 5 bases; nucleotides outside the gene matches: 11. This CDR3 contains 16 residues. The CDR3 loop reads CASSPRDSGSTDEQYF. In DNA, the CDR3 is TGTGCCAGCTCACCTCGTGATAGCGGGAGCACGGACGAGCAGTACTTC.

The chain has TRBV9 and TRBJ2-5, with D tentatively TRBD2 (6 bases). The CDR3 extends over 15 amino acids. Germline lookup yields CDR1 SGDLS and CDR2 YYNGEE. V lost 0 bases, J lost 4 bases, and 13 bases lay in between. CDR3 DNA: TGTGCCAGCAGCGTAGCGGGAGTTCGCAGAGAGACCCAGTACTTC. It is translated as CASSVAGVRRETQYF.

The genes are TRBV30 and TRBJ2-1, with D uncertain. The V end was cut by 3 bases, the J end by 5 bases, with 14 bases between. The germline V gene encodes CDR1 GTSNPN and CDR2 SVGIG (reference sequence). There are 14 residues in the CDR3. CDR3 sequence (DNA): TGTGCCTGGAGCGCCCATAGGACCGACAATGAGCAGTTCTTC. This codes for CAWSAHRTDNEQFF.

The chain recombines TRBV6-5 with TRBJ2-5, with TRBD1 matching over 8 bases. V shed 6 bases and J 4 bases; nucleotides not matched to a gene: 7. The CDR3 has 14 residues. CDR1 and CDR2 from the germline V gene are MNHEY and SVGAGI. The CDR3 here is CASRWTGPGETQYF. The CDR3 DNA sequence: TGTGCCAGCAGATGGACAGGGCCAGGAGAGACCCAGTACTTC.

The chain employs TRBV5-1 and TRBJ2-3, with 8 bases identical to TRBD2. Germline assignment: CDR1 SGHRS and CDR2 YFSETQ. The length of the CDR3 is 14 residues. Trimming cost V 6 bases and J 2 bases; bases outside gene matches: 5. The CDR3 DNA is TGCGCCAGCAAAGCGGGAGATTACACAGATACGCAGTATTTT. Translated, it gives CASKAGDYTDTQYF.

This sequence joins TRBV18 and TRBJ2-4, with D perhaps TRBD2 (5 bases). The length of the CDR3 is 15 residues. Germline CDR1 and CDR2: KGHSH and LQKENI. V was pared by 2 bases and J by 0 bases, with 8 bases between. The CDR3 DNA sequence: TGTGCCAGCTCACCAGACGGGGTAGCCAAAAACATTCAGTACTTC. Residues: CASSPDGVAKNIQYF.

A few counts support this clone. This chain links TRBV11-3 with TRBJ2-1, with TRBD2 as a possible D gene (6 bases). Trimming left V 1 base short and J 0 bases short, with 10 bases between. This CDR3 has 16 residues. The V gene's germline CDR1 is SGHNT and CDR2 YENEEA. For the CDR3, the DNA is TGTGCCAGCAGCTTAGGTGGTAGCGGCTCCTACAATGAGCAGTTCTTC. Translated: CASSLGGSGSYNEQFF.

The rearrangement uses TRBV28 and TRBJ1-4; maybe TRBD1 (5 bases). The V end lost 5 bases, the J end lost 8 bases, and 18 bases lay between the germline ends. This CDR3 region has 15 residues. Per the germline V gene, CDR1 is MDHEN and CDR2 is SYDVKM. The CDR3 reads CASSDIREVEEKLFF. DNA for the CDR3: TGTGCCAGCAGTGATATCAGGGAGGTAGAGGAAAAACTGTTTTTT.

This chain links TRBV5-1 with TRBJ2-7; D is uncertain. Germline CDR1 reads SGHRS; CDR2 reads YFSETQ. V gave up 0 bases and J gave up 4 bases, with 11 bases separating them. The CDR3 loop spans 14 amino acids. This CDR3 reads CASSLEGPSYEQYF. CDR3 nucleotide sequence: TGCGCCAGCAGCTTGGAAGGACCTTCTTACGAGCAGTACTTC.

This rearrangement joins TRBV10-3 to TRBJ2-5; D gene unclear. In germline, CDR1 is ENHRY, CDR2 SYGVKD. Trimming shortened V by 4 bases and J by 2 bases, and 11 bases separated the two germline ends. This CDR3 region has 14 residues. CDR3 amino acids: CAISGGLRQETQYF. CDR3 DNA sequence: TGTGCCATCAGTGGGGGTCTGCGGCAAGAGACCCAGTACTTC.